This is a list of T cell receptor beta chains from one sample in a study of shared T cell receptors in the human thymus. Clones were sequenced by immunoSEQ multiplex PCR, and TCRdb holds only the in-frame ones, with some missing. The table shows some 700,000 clones, with around 87% occurring only once. These same data were also listed under a study on human thymus T cells.

Sequenced input: thymocytes. These TCRs come from a boy under two years old with a congenital heart defect. Both conserved end residues are part of each CDR3. Each record gives: clone size, D gene, V gene, J gene, CDR3 DNA, CDR3 protein. A D gene is named only where the DNA matches it firmly. Size values are once, few and many counts, or a class for expanded clones, and some rows have none.

size: -
D: -
V: TRBV27
J: TRBJ2-4
DNA: TGTGCCAGCGGGGCGGGACCTAAAAACATTCAGTACTTC
CDR3: CASGAGPKNIQYF

size: -
D: -
V: TRBV19
J: TRBJ2-4
DNA: TGTGCCAGTAGTATGGGCTTGAGCCTAGCCAAAAACATTCAGTACTTC
CDR3: CASSMGLSLAKNIQYF

size: -
D: TRBD2
V: TRBV11-2
J: TRBJ2-5
DNA: TGTGCCAGCAGCTTAGAGGCAGCGGGAGTAGGAGAGACCCAGTACTTC
CDR3: CASSLEAAGVGETQYF

size: -
D: -
V: TRBV5-6
J: TRBJ2-4
DNA: TGTGCCAGCAGCTTGGTGAAGAGTGGGGGAGGTCCAGCCAAAAACATTCAGTACTTC
CDR3: CASSLVKSGGGPAKNIQYF

size: few
D: TRBD1
V: TRBV13
J: TRBJ1-1
DNA: TGTGCCAGCAGCTTAGGCCGGGGGAGGGACAGGGTCGGTGAAGCTTTCTTT
CDR3: CASSLGRGRDRVGEAFF

size: once
D: TRBD2
V: TRBV15
J: TRBJ2-2
DNA: TGTGCCACCAGCACCGTTTTGGGACTAGCGGGAGTTAGCGGGGAGCTGTTTTTT
CDR3: CATSTVLGLAGVSGELFF

size: -
D: TRBD2
V: TRBV9
J: TRBJ2-1
DNA: TGTGCCAGCAGCGTAGGTAGCGGGCGTGCCTACAATGAGCAGTTCTTC
CDR3: CASSVGSGRAYNEQFF

size: -
D: TRBD2
V: TRBV5-8
J: TRBJ2-1
DNA: TGTGCCAGCAGCTTGGCTAGCGGGAGACGTGTCTACAATGAGCAGTTCTTC
CDR3: CASSLASGRRVYNEQFF

size: -
D: -
V: TRBV30
J: TRBJ2-3
DNA: TGTGCCTGGAGCCCCGGGTCGGTATTTGCCCCAGATACGCAGTATTTT
CDR3: CAWSPGSVFAPDTQYF

size: -
D: TRBD1
V: TRBV29-1
J: TRBJ1-2
DNA: TGCAGCGGAACAGGGGGCCTTGGCTACACCTTC
CDR3: CSGTGGLGYTF

size: -
D: -
V: TRBV14
J: TRBJ2-7
DNA: TGTGCCAGCAGCCACCGGGACAATAAGGGGGAGCAGTACTTC
CDR3: CASSHRDNKGEQYF

size: -
D: TRBD2
V: TRBV28
J: TRBJ2-1
DNA: TGTGCCAGCAGCCATCAAAGCGGGGACTCCTACAATGAGCAGTTCTTC
CDR3: CASSHQSGDSYNEQFF

size: -
D: TRBD2
V: TRBV5-1
J: TRBJ2-3
DNA: TGCGCCAGCAGCTTGCTAGCGGCAGACCAACACACTAGCACAGATACGCAGTATTTT
CDR3: CASSLLAADQHTSTDTQYF

size: -
D: TRBD2
V: TRBV7-6
J: TRBJ2-7
DNA: TGTGCCAGCAGCTTAGCCAACCGACGGGAGGTTGACTACGAGCAGTACTTC
CDR3: CASSLANRREVDYEQYF

size: -
D: -
V: TRBV9
J: TRBJ1-2
DNA: TGTGCCAGCAGCCAGGGCCAGGCGGGCTACACCTTC
CDR3: CASSQGQAGYTF

size: -
D: -
V: TRBV6-6
J: TRBJ2-1
DNA: TGTGCCAGCAGTTACCCCGACAGGTACAATGAGCAGTTCTTC
CDR3: CASSYPDRYNEQFF

size: -
D: TRBD1
V: TRBV28
J: TRBJ2-3
DNA: TGTGCCAGCAGTCCCGGGCAATCCGGGACAGGGGTAAAAGATACGCAGTATTTT
CDR3: CASSPGQSGTGVKDTQYF

size: -
D: -
V: TRBV5-5
J: TRBJ2-7
DNA: TGTGCCAGCAGAGTGGGGGCAGGATCCTACGAGCAGTACTTC
CDR3: CASRVGAGSYEQYF

size: few
D: TRBD2
V: TRBV4-2
J: TRBJ2-1
DNA: TGTGCCAGCAGCCAAGATCCCCCTAGCGGGAGGGCCGGTGAGCAGTTCTTC
CDR3: CASSQDPPSGRAGEQFF

size: -
D: -
V: TRBV27
J: TRBJ2-3
DNA: TGTGCCAGCAGTTATCAGGGAATCACAGATACGCAGTATTTT
CDR3: CASSYQGITDTQYF

size: -
D: -
V: TRBV5-1
J: TRBJ2-7
DNA: TGCGCCAGCAGCTTGGCCTGGGCAGGGGCCAGCTCCTACGAGCAGTACTTC
CDR3: CASSLAWAGASSYEQYF

size: -
D: TRBD1
V: TRBV20-1
J: TRBJ2-1
DNA: TGCAGTGCGAGGGACAGGGGGGAGTTCTTC
CDR3: CSARDRGEFF

size: -
D: TRBD1
V: TRBV29-1
J: TRBJ2-7
DNA: TGCAGCGTTGGGACAGGGAACACCTACGAGCAGTACTTC
CDR3: CSVGTGNTYEQYF

size: -
D: TRBD1
V: TRBV6-5
J: TRBJ2-1
DNA: TGTGCCAGCAGTTACTCGGGGACAGAGGTCAACAATGAGCAGTTCTTC
CDR3: CASSYSGTEVNNEQFF

size: -
D: TRBD2
V: TRBV6-4
J: TRBJ2-3
DNA: TGTGCCAGCAGTGAAATGGCGGCTAGCGGGAGTCATACGCAGTATTTT
CDR3: CASSEMAASGSHTQYF

size: -
D: TRBD2
V: TRBV5-4
J: TRBJ2-4
DNA: TGTGCCAGCAGCGTGGGGGTAGCGGGAGGGCTAGCCAAAAACATTCAGTACTTC
CDR3: CASSVGVAGGLAKNIQYF

size: -
D: TRBD2
V: TRBV19
J: TRBJ2-3
DNA: TGTGCCAGTGCGGCTAGCGGGGCTACGCAGTATTTT
CDR3: CASAASGATQYF

size: -
D: TRBD2
V: TRBV11-2
J: TRBJ2-1
DNA: TGTGCCAGCAGCTTAGCCGTGGCTAGCGGGGACCCTCCCAATGAGCAGTTCTTC
CDR3: CASSLAVASGDPPNEQFF

size: -
D: TRBD2
V: TRBV2
J: TRBJ2-7
DNA: TGTGCCAGCAGTGCGAGCGGGAGGCCACCCTTGGGAGAGCAGTACTTC
CDR3: CASSASGRPPLGEQYF

size: few
D: -
V: TRBV19
J: TRBJ2-7
DNA: TGTGCCAGTAGTCTGTATCTGGCTCCCAGCTCCTACGAGCAGTACTTC
CDR3: CASSLYLAPSSYEQYF

size: -
D: -
V: TRBV5-6
J: TRBJ2-1
DNA: TGTGCCAGCAGCTTGGCGACAGTTCAAGACAATGAGCAGTTCTTC
CDR3: CASSLATVQDNEQFF